This T cell receptor (beta chain) was recovered during a study of patients and donors after allogeneic stem cell transplantation. Germline lookup yields CDR1 ENHRY and CDR2 SYGVKD. This CDR3 spans 13 amino acids. The V end was cut by 4 bases, the J end by 8 bases, with 14 bases between. MiXCR was run by TCRdb on the RT-PCR reads, yielding one entry per CDR3 protein. In the table there are some 960,000 distinct CDR3 sequences, under 20% of which are singletons. The receptor's source is a human donor who was either an allogeneic HSCT recipient or a stem cell or donor lymphocyte infusion donor (not recorded which). It is not recorded whose cells these are; they may come from a transplant donor. Input material: blood, either unsorted or a sorted T cell fraction (not recorded which). The chain employs TRBV10-3 and TRBJ1-2; D call uncertain. The CDR3 DNA follows: TGTGCCATCAGTGTGTCAACCCCGGAAGGCTACACCTTC. Its translation: CAISVSTPEGYTF.